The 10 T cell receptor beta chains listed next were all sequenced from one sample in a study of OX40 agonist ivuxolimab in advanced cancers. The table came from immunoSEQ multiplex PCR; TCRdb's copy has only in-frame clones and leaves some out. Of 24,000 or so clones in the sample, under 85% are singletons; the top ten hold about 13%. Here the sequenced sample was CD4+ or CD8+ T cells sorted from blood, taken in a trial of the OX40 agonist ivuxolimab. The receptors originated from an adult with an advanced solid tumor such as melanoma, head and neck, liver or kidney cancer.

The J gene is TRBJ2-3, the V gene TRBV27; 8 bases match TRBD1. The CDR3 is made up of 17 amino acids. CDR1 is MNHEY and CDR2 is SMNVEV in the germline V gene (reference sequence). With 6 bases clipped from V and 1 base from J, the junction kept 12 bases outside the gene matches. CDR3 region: CASSPRGQGARTDTQYF. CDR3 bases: TGTGCCAGCAGCCCCCGGGGGCAGGGGGCCCGCACAGATACGCAGTATTTT.

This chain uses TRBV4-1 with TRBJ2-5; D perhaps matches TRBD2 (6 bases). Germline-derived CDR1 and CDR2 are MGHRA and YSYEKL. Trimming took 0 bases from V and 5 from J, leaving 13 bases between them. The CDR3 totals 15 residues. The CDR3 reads CASSQESGGLETQYF. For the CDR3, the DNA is TGCGCCAGCAGCCAAGAGTCTGGAGGGCTCGAGACCCAGTACTTC.

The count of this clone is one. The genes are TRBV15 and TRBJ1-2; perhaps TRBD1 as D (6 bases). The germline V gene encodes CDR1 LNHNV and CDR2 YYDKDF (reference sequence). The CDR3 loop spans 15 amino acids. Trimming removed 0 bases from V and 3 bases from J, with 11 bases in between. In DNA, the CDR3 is TGTGCCACCAGCAGAGAATCGGGACACGACTATGGCTACACCTTC. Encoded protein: CATSRESGHDYGYTF.

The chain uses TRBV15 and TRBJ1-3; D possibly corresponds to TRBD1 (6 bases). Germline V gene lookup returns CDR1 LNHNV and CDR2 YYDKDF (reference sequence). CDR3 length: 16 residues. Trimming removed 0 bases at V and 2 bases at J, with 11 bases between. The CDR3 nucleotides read TGTGCCACCAGCAGAGATAGGGGGGCGGCTGGAAACACCATATATTTT. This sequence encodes CATSRDRGAAGNTIYF.

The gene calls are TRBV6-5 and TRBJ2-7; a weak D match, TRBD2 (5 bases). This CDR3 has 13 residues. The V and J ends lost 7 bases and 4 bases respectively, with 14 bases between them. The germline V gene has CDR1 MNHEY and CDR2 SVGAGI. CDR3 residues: CASTIKGDYEQYF. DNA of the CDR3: TGTGCCAGCACCATTAAGGGAGATTACGAGCAGTACTTC.

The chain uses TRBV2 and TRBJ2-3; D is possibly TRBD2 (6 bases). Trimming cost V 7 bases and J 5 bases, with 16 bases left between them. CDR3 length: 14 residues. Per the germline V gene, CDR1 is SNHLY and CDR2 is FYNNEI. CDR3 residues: CASTAGTLRDTQYF. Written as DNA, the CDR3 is TGTGCCAGCACCGCCGGGACTCTACGAGATACGCAGTATTTT.

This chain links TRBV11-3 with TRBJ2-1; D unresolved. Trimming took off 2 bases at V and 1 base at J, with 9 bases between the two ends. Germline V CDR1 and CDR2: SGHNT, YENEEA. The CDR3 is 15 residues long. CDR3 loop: CASSLHTDSYNEQFF. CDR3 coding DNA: TGTGCCAGCAGCTTACATACAGATTCCTACAATGAGCAGTTCTTC.

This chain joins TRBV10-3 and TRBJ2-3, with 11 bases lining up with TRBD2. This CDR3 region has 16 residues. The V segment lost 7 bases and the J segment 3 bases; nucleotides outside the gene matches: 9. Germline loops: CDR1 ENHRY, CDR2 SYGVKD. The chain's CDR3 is CAITETSGEGTDTQYF. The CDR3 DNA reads TGTGCCATCACCGAGACTAGCGGGGAAGGAACAGATACGCAGTATTTT.

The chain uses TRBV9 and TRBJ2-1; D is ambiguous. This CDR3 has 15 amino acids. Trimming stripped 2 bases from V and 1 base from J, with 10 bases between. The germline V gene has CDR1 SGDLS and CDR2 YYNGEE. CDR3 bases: TGTGCCAGCAGCGTCGATCCTGATTCCTACAATGAGCAGTTCTTC. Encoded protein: CASSVDPDSYNEQFF.

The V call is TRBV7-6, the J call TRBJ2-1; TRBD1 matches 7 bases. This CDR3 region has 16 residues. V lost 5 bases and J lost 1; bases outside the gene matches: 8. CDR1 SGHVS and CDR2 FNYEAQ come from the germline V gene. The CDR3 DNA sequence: TGTGCCAGCAGCCCCCGGACAGGAGTTTCCTACAATGAGCAGTTCTTC. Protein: CASSPRTGVSYNEQFF. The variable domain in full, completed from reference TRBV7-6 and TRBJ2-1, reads GAGVSQSPRYKVTKRGQDVALRCDPISGHVSLYWYRQALGQGPEFLTYFNYEAQQDKSGLPNDRFSAERPEGSISTLTIQRTEQRDSAMYRCASSPRTGVSYNEQFFGPGTRLTVL.